Below, 7 T cell receptor beta chains from the same sample are listed, as sequenced in a study of CD8 T cells in ankylosing spondylitis (dated by TCRdb to about 2017). The paper as a whole reports these results and caveats: Blood from ankylosing spondylitis patients appeared to be characterized by a TCR beta motif composed of 7 to 9 highly homologous amino acid variants.

What these receptors recognize is not known. Library method: 5' RACE. Sequencing used an Illumina HiSeq 2500. TCRdb cleaned the public reads at Q25 with fastp, built clones with MiXCR and kept in-frame beta chains. Rows are combined by CDR3 protein, so each entry shows the most common genes and DNA. The sample yields around 890,000 distinct CDR3 sequences; approximately 12% were counted once. Roughly 0.51% of the sample comes from the top ten. The sample consisted of blood, either unsorted or a sorted T cell fraction (not recorded which). The receptor set was obtained from a male donor with ankylosing spondylitis.

This clonotype was seen only a few times. The J gene is TRBJ1-6, the V gene TRBV7-9; D is unresolved. Germline-derived CDR1 and CDR2 are SEHNR and FQNEAQ (reference sequence). V lost 5 bases, J lost 7 bases, and 12 bases lay in between. This CDR3 spans 14 amino acids. The CDR3 is CASSPDRNNSPLHF. The CDR3 DNA is TGTGCCAGCAGCCCGGACCGCAACAATTCACCCCTCCACTTT.

This clonotype has a count of ten or more. This chain uses TRBV4-3 with TRBJ1-2; no definite D call. Trimming cost V 0 bases and J 5 bases, with 22 bases left between them. The germline CDR1 and CDR2 sequences are LGHNA and YSLEER. The CDR3 length is 18 residues. CDR3 sequence (DNA): TGCGCCAGCAGCCAAGAAGTTGGAACGAGCATCGGGCCTTATGGCTACACCTTC. The encoded protein is CASSQEVGTSIGPYGYTF.

This clonotype was detected many times. V gene TRBV29-1 combines with J gene TRBJ1-4; D perhaps matches TRBD1 (5 bases). Germline assignment: CDR1 SQVTM and CDR2 ANQGSEA. The CDR3 totals 14 residues. The V end lost 3 bases, the J end lost 5 bases, and 13 bases lay between the germline ends. The CDR3 region has the DNA TGCAGCGTTGATCTGGGGACGGGCAATGAAAAACTGTTTTTT. This encodes CSVDLGTGNEKLFF.

This clonotype was observed a few times. This chain links TRBV5-1 with TRBJ2-5, with no clear D. CDR1 is SGHRS, CDR2 YFSETQ, per germline. CDR3 length: 13 amino acids. The V gene lost 0 bases and the J gene lost 5 bases, with 8 bases spanning the gap. The CDR3 region is CASSLVILETQYF. In DNA, the CDR3 is TGCGCCAGCAGCTTGGTAATTTTGGAGACCCAGTACTTC.

This clonotype was recorded at least ten times. The chain employs TRBV20-1 and TRBJ1-5; D not resolved. Germline CDR1 reads DFQATT; CDR2 reads SNEGSKA (reference sequence). This CDR3 comprises 13 residues. V was pared by 2 bases and J by 5 bases, with 10 bases between. The CDR3 DNA is TGCAGTGCTAGACCCGCCTGGGATCAGCCCCAGCATTTT. This sequence encodes CSARPAWDQPQHF.

A remark on this clonotype: The junction departs from germline at one end; a sequencing error may be responsible. The V and J genes are TRBV7-7 and TRBJ2-3, with 13 bases aligning to TRBD2. Germline CDR1 is SSHAT and CDR2 is FNYEAQ (reference sequence). There are 17 residues in the CDR3. CDR3 DNA: TGTGCTAGCAGCCGTTTAACGACTAGCGGGGGGTTAGATACGCAGTATTTT. This encodes CASSRLTTSGGLDTQYF.

This clonotype was recorded a few times. The rearrangement uses TRBV29-1 and TRBJ2-7; 8 nucleotides line up with TRBD1. The CDR3 is 13 residues long. V shed 7 bases and J 3 bases; nucleotides not matched to a gene: 8. Germline V gives CDR1 SQVTM, CDR2 ANQGSEA. The CDR3: CSAGRTGHYEQYF. As DNA, the CDR3 is TGCAGCGCTGGCAGGACAGGGCACTACGAGCAGTACTTC.